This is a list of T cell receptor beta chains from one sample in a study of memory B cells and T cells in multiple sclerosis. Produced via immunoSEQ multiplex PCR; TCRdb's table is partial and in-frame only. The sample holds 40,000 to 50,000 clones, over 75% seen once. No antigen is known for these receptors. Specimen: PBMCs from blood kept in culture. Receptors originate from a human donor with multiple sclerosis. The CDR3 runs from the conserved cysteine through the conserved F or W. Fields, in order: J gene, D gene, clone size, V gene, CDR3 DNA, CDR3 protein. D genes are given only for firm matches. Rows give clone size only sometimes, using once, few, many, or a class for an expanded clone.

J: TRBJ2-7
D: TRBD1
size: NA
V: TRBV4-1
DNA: TGCGCCAGCAGCCAAGAGTGGCAGGGGGCCTACGAGCAGTACTTC
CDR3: CASSQEWQGAYEQYF

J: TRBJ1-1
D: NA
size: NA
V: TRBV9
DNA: TGTGCCAGCAGCGTAGCTGGTCTAAAAGGGGTAGGCGCTTTCTTT
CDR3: CASSVAGLKGVGAFF

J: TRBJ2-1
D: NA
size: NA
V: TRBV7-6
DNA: TGTGCCAGCATCCAAGGGGGAAAGCAGTTCTTC
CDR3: CASIQGGKQFF

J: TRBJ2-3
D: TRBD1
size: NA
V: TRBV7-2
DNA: TGTGCCAGCAGCTGGACAGGGCACACAGATACGCAGTATTTT
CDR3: CASSWTGHTDTQYF

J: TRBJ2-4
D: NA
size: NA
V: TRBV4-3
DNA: TGCGCCAGCAGCCAAGTTTTCCATGGCGGAAACATTCAGTACTTC
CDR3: CASSQVFHGGNIQYF

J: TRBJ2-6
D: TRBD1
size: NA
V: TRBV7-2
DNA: TGTGCCAGCAGCAAGACAGGGGGCCTCCCTGGGGCCAACGTCCTGACTTTC
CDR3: CASSKTGGLPGANVLTF

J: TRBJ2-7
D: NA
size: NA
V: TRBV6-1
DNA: TGTGCCAGCAGCCTTGCTAGAGTCAACGAGCAGTACTTC
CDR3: CASSLARVNEQYF

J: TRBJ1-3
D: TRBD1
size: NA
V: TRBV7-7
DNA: TGTGCCAGCAGCTCCGGGACAGGGACTGGAAACACCATATATTTT
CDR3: CASSSGTGTGNTIYF

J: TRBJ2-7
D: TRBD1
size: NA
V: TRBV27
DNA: TGTGCCAGCAGCTGGACAGGTAACTCCTACGAGCAGTACTTC
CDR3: CASSWTGNSYEQYF

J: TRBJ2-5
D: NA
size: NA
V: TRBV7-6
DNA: TGTGCCAGCAGCACCGGGACGGCCAGTCGCCAGACCCAGTACTTC
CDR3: CASSTGTASRQTQYF

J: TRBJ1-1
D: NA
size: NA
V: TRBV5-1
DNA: TGCGCCAGCAGCCGGGGTCAGGTTAGGACTGAAGCTTTCTTT
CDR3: CASSRGQVRTEAFF

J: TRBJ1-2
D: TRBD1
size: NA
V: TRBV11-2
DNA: TGTGCCAGCCGAACTTTAGCCGGGACAGGCGCGTCTAACTATGGCTACACCTTC
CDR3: CASRTLAGTGASNYGYTF

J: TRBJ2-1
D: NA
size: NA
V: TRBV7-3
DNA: TGTGCCAGCAGCACGCAGCAGCCTGGGAGTGAGCAGTTCTTC
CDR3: CASSTQQPGSEQFF

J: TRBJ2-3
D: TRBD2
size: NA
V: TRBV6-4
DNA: TGTGCCAGCAGTTCTAGCGGGGGGGTTAGCACAGATACGCAGTATTTT
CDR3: CASSSSGGVSTDTQYF

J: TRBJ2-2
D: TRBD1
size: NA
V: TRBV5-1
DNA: TGCGCCAGCAGCTGGGGACAGGGCACCGGGGAGCTGTTTTTT
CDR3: CASSWGQGTGELFF

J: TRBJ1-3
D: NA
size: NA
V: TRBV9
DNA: TGTGCCAGCAGCCCAGCCAGGGTCCTCTCTGGAAACACCATATATTTT
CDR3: CASSPARVLSGNTIYF

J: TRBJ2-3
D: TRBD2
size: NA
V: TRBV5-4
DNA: TGTGCCAGCAGCTTGGCACTAGCGGGCCCCACAGATACGCAGTATTTT
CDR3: CASSLALAGPTDTQYF

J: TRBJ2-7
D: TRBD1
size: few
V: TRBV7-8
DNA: TGTGCCAGCAGCTTAGGAACCAGGGGGTCCTCCTACGAGCAGTACTTC
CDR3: CASSLGTRGSSYEQYF

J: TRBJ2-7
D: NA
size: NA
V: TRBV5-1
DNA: TGCGCCAGCAGCTTGGGAAATATCCGGGATACTCACAACACCTACGAGCAGTACTTC
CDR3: CASSLGNIRDTHNTYEQYF

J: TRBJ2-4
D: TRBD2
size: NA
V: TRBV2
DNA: TGTGCCAGCAGCGGCAGACTAGCGGGGGCCCTTATAGCCAAAAACATTCAGTACTTC
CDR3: CASSGRLAGALIAKNIQYF

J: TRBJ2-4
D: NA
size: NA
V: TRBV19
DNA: TGTGCCACCGGGGCCGGGAACATTCAGTACTTC
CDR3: CATGAGNIQYF

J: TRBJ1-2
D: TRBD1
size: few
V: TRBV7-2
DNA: TGTGCCAGCAGCTTAGCTTGGGACAGGCTGTACACCTTC
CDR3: CASSLAWDRLYTF

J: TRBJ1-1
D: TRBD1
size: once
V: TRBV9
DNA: TGTGCCAGCAGCGCCCGGACAGGGTTTAGCACTGAAGCTTTCTTT
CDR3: CASSARTGFSTEAFF

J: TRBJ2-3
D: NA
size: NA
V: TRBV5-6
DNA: TGTGCCAGCAGCATCAGGGATACGCAGTATTTT
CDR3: CASSIRDTQYF

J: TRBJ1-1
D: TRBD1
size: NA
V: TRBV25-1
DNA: TGTGCCAGCAGTGAGTGGGGTCCGGGACAGGGTCTATCCGAAGCTTTCTTT
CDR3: CASSEWGPGQGLSEAFF

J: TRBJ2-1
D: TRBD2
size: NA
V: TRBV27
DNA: TGTGCCAGCAGATCAACTAGCGGGGGCTCCTACAATGAGCAGTTCTTC
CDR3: CASRSTSGGSYNEQFF

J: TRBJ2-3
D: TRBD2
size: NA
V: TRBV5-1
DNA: TGCGCCAGCAGCTTAGCGGGGCTCACAGATACGCAGTATTTT
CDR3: CASSLAGLTDTQYF

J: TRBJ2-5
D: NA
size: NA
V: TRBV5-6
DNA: TGTGCCAGCAGCGGCGGGCCGGAGGAGACCCAGTACTTC
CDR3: CASSGGPEETQYF

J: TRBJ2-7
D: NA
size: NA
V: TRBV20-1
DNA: TGCAGTGCACATCTGTACCACGAGCAGTACTTC
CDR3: CSAHLYHEQYF

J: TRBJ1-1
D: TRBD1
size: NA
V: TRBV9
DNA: TGTGCCAGCAGCGTAGTCCTGCAGGGGGCTTTGGGTACTGAAGCTTTCTTT
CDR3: CASSVVLQGALGTEAFF

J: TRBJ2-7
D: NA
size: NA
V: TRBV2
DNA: TGTGCCAGCAGTGGGGTCGAATACTACGAGCAGTACTTC
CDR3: CASSGVEYYEQYF

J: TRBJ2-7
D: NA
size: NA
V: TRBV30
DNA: TGTGCCTGGAGTGGAGGTCCGCCAGGGGCGTACGAGCAGTACTTC
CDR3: CAWSGGPPGAYEQYF

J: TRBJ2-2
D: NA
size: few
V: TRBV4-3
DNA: TGCGCCAGCAGCCAAGGATTTAGGACCGGGGAGCTGTTTTTT
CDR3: CASSQGFRTGELFF

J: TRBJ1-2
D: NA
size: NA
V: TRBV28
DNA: TGTGCCAGCAGTTTTCCTACCATCGAACAGGGATTGTATGGCTACACCTTC
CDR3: CASSFPTIEQGLYGYTF

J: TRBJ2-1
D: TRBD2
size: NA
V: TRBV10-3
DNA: TGTGCCATCAGTCTAGCGGGGGAATACAATGAGCAGTTCTTC
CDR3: CAISLAGEYNEQFF

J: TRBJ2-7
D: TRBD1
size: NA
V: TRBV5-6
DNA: TGTGCCAGCAGTTATCCTGACAGGGGGGGCTACGAGCAGTACTTC
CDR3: CASSYPDRGGYEQYF

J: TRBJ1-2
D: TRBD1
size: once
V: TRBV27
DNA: TGTGCCAGCTACCCCCTCGGACAGGGGAAAATTGGCTATGGCTACACCTTC
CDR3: CASYPLGQGKIGYGYTF

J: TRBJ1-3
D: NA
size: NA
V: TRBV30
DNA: TGTGCCTGGAGCCGACCCTTTGGGAGGGGGAGTGGAAACACCATATATTTT
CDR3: CAWSRPFGRGSGNTIYF

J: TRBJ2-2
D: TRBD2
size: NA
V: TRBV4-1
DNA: TGCGCCAGCAGCCAAGGGGCAGGGGGACTAGCGGGGAGGGAGCTGTTTTTT
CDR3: CASSQGAGGLAGRELFF

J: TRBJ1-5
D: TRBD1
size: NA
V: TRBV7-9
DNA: TGTGCCAGCAGCGTAGGGACAGATGGCAATCAGCCCCAGCATTTT
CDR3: CASSVGTDGNQPQHF

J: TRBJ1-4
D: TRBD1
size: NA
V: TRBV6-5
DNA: TGTGCCAGCAGTTACTCCCGGACAGGGGTGAATGAAAAACTGTTTTTT
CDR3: CASSYSRTGVNEKLFF

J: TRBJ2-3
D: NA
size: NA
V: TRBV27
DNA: TGTGCCAGCAGTGTAGAGCCGGGGGGCCGCACAGATACGCAGTATTTT
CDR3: CASSVEPGGRTDTQYF

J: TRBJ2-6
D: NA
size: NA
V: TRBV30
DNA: TGTGCCTGGAGTGTGGGATCTGGGGCCAACGTCCTGACTTTC
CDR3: CAWSVGSGANVLTF